The 25 T cell receptor beta chains below all came from one sample that was sequenced in a study of blood T cell repertoires in COVID-19. Only in-frame clones appear in the TCRdb table, and some are missing; sequencing was by immunoSEQ multiplex PCR. The sample records roughly 64,000 clones, roughly 76% being singletons. Sequencing was carried out using peripheral blood. The source is a human donor in a cohort sampled during active COVID-19.

The chain employs TRBV3-1 (or the pseudogene TRBV3-2) and TRBJ1-3; D not resolved. Germline V CDR1 and CDR2: LGHDT, YNNKEL (reference sequence). CDR3 length: 13 amino acids. Trimming stripped 0 bases from V and 3 bases from J, with 3 bases between. In DNA, the CDR3 is TGTGCCAGCAGCCAAGACCTTGGAAACACCATATATTTT. Encoded protein: CASSQDLGNTIYF.

The chain links TRBV10-3 to TRBJ2-1; the match to TRBD2 covers 10 bases. V lost 10 bases, J lost 7 bases, and 13 bases stayed unmatched. CDR3 length equals 15 residues. Germline V gene sequence: CDR1 ENHRY, CDR2 SYGVKD. Here the CDR3 DNA reads TGTGCCACCGCGTTAGCGGGGGGAAAGGTTAATGAGCAGTTCTTC. Residues: CATALAGGKVNEQFF.

The chain uses TRBV7-9 and TRBJ2-5; 8 positions match TRBD2. The junction had 7 bases not matched to a gene; V was cut back by 4 bases and J by 0 bases. The CDR3 sequence is 16 residues long. The germline V gene has CDR1 SEHNR and CDR2 FQNEAQ (reference sequence). The CDR3 DNA follows: TGTGCCAGCAGCTCCCGCCGGACTAGCAACCAAGAGACCCAGTACTTC. Encoded protein: CASSSRRTSNQETQYF.

This chain connects TRBV5-1 to TRBJ2-3; D might be TRBD2 (6 bases). This CDR3 is built from 14 residues. CDR1 is SGHRS, CDR2 YFSETQ, per germline. V was trimmed by 0 bases and J by 1 base, leaving 6 bases between them. The CDR3 protein is CASSLVAGTDTQYF. Written as DNA, the CDR3 is TGCGCCAGCAGCTTGGTAGCGGGCACAGATACGCAGTATTTT. The whole variable domain, remainder taken from reference TRBV5-1 and TRBJ2-3, is KAGVTQTPRYLIKTRGQQVTLSCSPISGHRSVSWYQQTPGQGLQFLFEYFSETQRNKGNFPGRFSGRQFSNSRSEMNVSTLELGDSALYLCASSLVAGTDTQYFGPGTRLTVL.

This clone was picked up one time. The chain uses TRBV24-1 and TRBJ2-5; the match to TRBD1 covers 8 bases. CDR1 and CDR2 from the germline V gene are KGHDR and SFDVKD. V shed 4 bases, J shed 6 bases, and the junction held 6 bases outside the gene matches. The CDR3 loop spans 14 amino acids. CDR3 sequence (DNA): TGTGCCACCAGTGAAATGGACAGGGTGAAGACCCAGTACTTC. Translated, it gives CATSEMDRVKTQYF.

This clone was detected only a few times. The V call is TRBV14, the J call TRBJ2-3; tentative D call: TRBD2 (6 bases). Germline CDR1 is SGHDN and CDR2 is FVKESK. V gave up 4 bases and J gave up 0 bases, with 11 bases separating them. The CDR3 covers 15 residues. The chain's CDR3 is CASSRQLASTDTQYF. CDR3 sequence (DNA): TGTGCCAGCAGCCGACAACTAGCAAGCACAGATACGCAGTATTTT.

The rearrangement joins TRBV6-1 to TRBJ2-7; tentative D call: TRBD1 (5 bases). The CDR3 covers 16 residues. The V gene's germline CDR1 is MNHNS and CDR2 SASEGT. Deletions cut 1 base from V and 2 bases from J, with 15 bases between. For the CDR3, the DNA is TGTGCCAGCAGTGAAGTAACAGGACCTCCAACCTACGAGCAGTACTTC. Translation: CASSEVTGPPTYEQYF.

This clone was seen repeatedly, ten times or more. The V call is TRBV14, the J call TRBJ1-6, with no clear D. The CDR3 length is 15 residues. V was cut by 0 bases and J by 14 bases, with 17 bases left in between. Germline assignment: CDR1 SGHDN and CDR2 FVKESK. CDR3 amino acids: CASSQDPLGKAALHF. As DNA, the CDR3 is TGTGCCAGCAGCCAAGATCCACTCGGTAAAGCGGCCCTCCACTTT.

The chain carries TRBV6-1 and TRBJ2-3; 12 bases align to TRBD2. Germline V gene sequence: CDR1 MNHNS, CDR2 SASEGT. Trimming removed 2 bases from V and 4 bases from J; junction bases left unmatched: 4. This CDR3 comprises 16 residues. The CDR3 DNA reads TGTGCCAGCAGTGAATCTAGCGGGGGGGCCTCAGATACGCAGTATTTT. Translating it yields CASSESSGGASDTQYF.

The J gene is TRBJ2-3, the V gene TRBV5-4, with unresolved D. Looked up from germline, CDR1 is SGHNT and CDR2 is YYREEE (reference sequence). The CDR3 contains 16 residues. Between the trimmed V and J ends, which lost 4 bases and 2 bases, there was a span of 17 bases. For the CDR3, the DNA is TGTGCCAGCAGCCAGGCTCACTGGGCTAACACAGATACGCAGTATTTT. Its protein product is CASSQAHWANTDTQYF.

CDR3 protein: CASSSDRASGNTIYF. CDR3 nucleotide sequence: TGTGCCAGCAGTTCCGACAGGGCCTCTGGAAACACCATATATTTT. The J gene is TRBJ1-3, the V gene TRBV2; TRBD1 matches at 7 bases. Germline CDR1 and CDR2: SNHLY and FYNNEI. CDR3 size: 15 residues. The V and J ends lost 5 bases and 0 bases, in that order; junction bases with no gene match: 4.

V usage is TRBV27 and J usage is TRBJ2-2; D unclear. V shed 5 bases and J shed 7 bases, with 17 bases lying between them. CDR3 length equals 15 residues. Germline V gives CDR1 MNHEY, CDR2 SMNVEV (reference sequence). CDR3: CASSSQALIGGELFF. As DNA, the CDR3 is TGTGCCAGCAGTAGCCAGGCTCTAATTGGCGGGGAGCTGTTTTTT.

V gene TRBV19 combines with J gene TRBJ1-5, with no clear D. CDR1 and CDR2 from the germline V gene are LNHDA and SQIVND (reference sequence). V was clipped by 7 bases and J by 0 bases, with 10 bases between them. CDR3 length equals 14 residues. The CDR3 protein is CASKLRDSNQPQHF. DNA for the CDR3: TGTGCCAGTAAGCTCCGCGATAGCAATCAGCCCCAGCATTTT.

This sequence joins TRBV24-1 and TRBJ1-1; possibly TRBD1 for D (6 bases). Between the trimmed V and J ends, which lost 4 bases and 4 bases, there was a span of 12 bases. CDR1 and CDR2 (germline): KGHDR, SFDVKD. CDR3 length equals 14 residues. This CDR3 reads CATSDSTRGTEAFF. DNA for the CDR3: TGTGCCACCAGTGACTCAACCAGGGGCACTGAAGCTTTCTTT.

CDR3 protein: CASSTRTETYEQYF. The CDR3 DNA sequence: TGTGCCAGCAGTACCCGGACAGAAACCTACGAGCAGTACTTC. The chain carries TRBV7-8 and TRBJ2-7; D possibly corresponds to TRBD1 (6 bases). This CDR3 region has 14 residues. V was shortened by 6 bases and J by 2 bases, with 14 bases between the two germline ends. Germline V gene data show CDR1 as SGHVS and CDR2 as FQNEAQ. Full variable domain (rest looked up from reference TRBV7-8 and TRBJ2-7): GAGVSQSPRYKVAKRGQDVALRCDPISGHVSLFWYQQALGQGPEFLTYFQNEAQLDKSGLPSDRFFAERPEGSVSTLKIQRTQQEDSAVYLCASSTRTETYEQYFGPGTRLTVT.

This chain uses TRBV14 with TRBJ1-2; TRBD1 might be the D (5 bases). The germline gives CDR1 SGHDN, CDR2 FVKESK. V was cut by 1 base and J by 7 bases, with 19 bases left in between. The CDR3 is made up of 16 amino acids. The CDR3 DNA follows: TGTGCCAGCAGCCAAGTTGGGCGGGGGGATCGTCGTGGCTACACCTTC. Encoded protein: CASSQVGRGDRRGYTF.

The chain couples TRBV27 to TRBJ1-1, with D uncertain. The CDR3 is 13 amino acids. Per germline, CDR1 MNHEY and CDR2 SMNVEV (reference sequence). V was cut by 5 bases and J by 3 bases, with 10 bases left in between. The DNA for the CDR3 is TGTGCCAGCAGTGGAGGACGGGACACTGAAGCTTTCTTT. This translates into CASSGGRDTEAFF.

V usage is TRBV9 and J usage is TRBJ2-2, with 7 bases that match TRBD1. CDR1 SGDLS and CDR2 YYNGEE come from the germline V gene. The CDR3 loop spans 15 amino acids. The V and J ends lost 4 bases and 3 bases, in that order; junction bases with no gene match: 6. CDR3 amino acids: CASSPTGLDTGELFF. CDR3 sequence (DNA): TGTGCCAGCAGCCCGACAGGGTTGGACACCGGGGAGCTGTTTTTT.

This clone was observed a handful of times. This chain joins TRBV28 and TRBJ1-2; 9 nucleotides align to TRBD1. Germline V lookup: CDR1 MDHEN, CDR2 SYDVKM. The CDR3 has 14 amino acids. After removal of 6 bases from V and 10 bases from J, the junction contained 12 bases not matched to a gene. As DNA, the CDR3 is TGTGCCAGCAGGCCCCCGGGACAGGGTTTTTCCTACACCTTC. Its protein is CASRPPGQGFSYTF.

A remark on this clone: Here the CDR3 omits its conserved ending phenylalanine or tryptophan, so a read error is the likely source. The DNA is left out, because the CDR3 cannot be placed on it with certainty; the CDR3 is given as TCRdb lists it. The V gene is TRBV4-3, the J gene TRBJ1-1; TRBD1, as called in the table, went unchecked against the DNA. With termini counted, the CDR3 has 15 amino acids. Germline V CDR1 and CDR2: LGHNA, YSLEER. The CDR3 protein is CASSQDVRDRTSFIL.

The genes are TRBV14 and TRBJ2-7; D might be TRBD1 (6 bases). V gave up 3 bases and J gave up 3 bases, with 15 bases separating them. The CDR3 extends over 15 amino acids. CDR1 SGHDN and CDR2 FVKESK come from the germline V gene. This CDR3 is CASSHPKQGFYEQYF. In DNA, the CDR3 is TGTGCCAGCAGCCATCCTAAACAGGGATTCTACGAGCAGTACTTC. Full variable domain (rest looked up from reference TRBV14 and TRBJ2-7): EAGVTQFPSHSVIEKGQTVTLRCDPISGHDNLYWYRRVMGKEIKFLLHFVKESKQDESGMPNNRFLAERTGGTYSTLKVQPAELEDSGVYFCASSHPKQGFYEQYFGPGTRLTVT.

This clone was detected many times. This CDR3 is also generated by other DNA sequences in the sample. The genes are TRBV2 and TRBJ2-1; 12 nucleotides line up with TRBD2. Trimming took 5 bases from V and 10 from J; bases not matched to a gene: 9. This CDR3 is built from 15 residues. Germline V CDR1 and CDR2: SNHLY, FYNNEI. CDR3 amino acids: CASSTRLAGGLEQFF. CDR3 sequence (DNA): TGTGCCAGCAGTACCCGGCTAGCGGGGGGGCTAGAGCAGTTCTTC. The complete variable domain, with remaining parts taken from reference TRBV2 and TRBJ2-1, reads EPEVTQTPSHQVTQMGQEVILRCVPISNHLYFYWYRQILGQKVEFLVSFYNNEISEKSEIFDDQFSVERPDGSNFTLKIRSTKLEDSAMYFCASSTRLAGGLEQFFGPGTRLTVL.

The table lists this clone with a few counts. This rearrangement joins TRBV18 to TRBJ1-2, with D maybe TRBD1 (5 bases). V shed 3 bases and J shed 1 base, with 12 bases lying between them. The germline gives CDR1 KGHSH, CDR2 LQKENI. CDR3 length: 15 amino acids. The CDR3: CASSPPQGINYGYTF. The CDR3 DNA follows: TGTGCCAGCTCACCTCCCCAGGGAATTAACTATGGCTACACCTTC.

The genes are TRBV5-1 and TRBJ1-1, with D possibly being TRBD1 (5 bases). CDR1 is SGHRS, CDR2 YFSETQ, per germline. There are 13 residues in the CDR3. V lost 4 bases and J 6 bases, leaving 13 bases between the germline ends. The CDR3 loop reads CASSHARAAEAFF. Written as DNA, the CDR3 is TGCGCCAGCAGCCATGCCAGGGCAGCTGAAGCTTTCTTT.

The gene calls are TRBV25-1 and TRBJ2-3; D may be TRBD2 (6 bases). The germline V gene has CDR1 MGHDK and CDR2 SYGVNS. The V end was cut by 3 bases, the J end by 0 bases, with 7 bases between. This CDR3 is built from 14 residues. CDR3 in amino acids: CASSDTSSTDTQYF. Written as DNA, the CDR3 is TGTGCCAGCAGTGATACTAGCAGCACAGATACGCAGTATTTT.